This section outlines one TCR beta chain sequence together with its context. This clone's antigen is unknown. It has no much larger one-base neighbor in the sample; base qualities were not kept. This entry is derived from a study of T cell repertoires in cytomegalovirus infection (dated by TCRdb to between 2019 and 2020). In terms of the full investigation: Donor HLA type was relevant to the analysis, as public TCR beta signatures indicated carriage of CMV infection together with the matching HLA type.

V lost 5 bases and J lost 0 bases; the stretch between them is 12 bases long. The CDR3 holds 14 amino acids from the cysteine to the phenylalanine. Solely the CDR3 DNA is kept, with 42 bases framed from the first base. Via the germline V gene, CDR1 is SGDLS and CDR2 YYNGEE. What the research found in general, with its limitations: Cumulative frequency of public TCR beta family members discriminated carriers of CMV infection plus the relevant HLA type in this cohort and an independent roughly 350-donor cohort. The ex vivo response was dominated by HLA-C-restricted CMV-specific TCR beta clonotypes, which also provided the single most frequent clonotype in two of eight donors.

Instrument on record: Illumina HiSeq 1500. TCRdb reprocessed the public reads (quality trimming at Q25 with fastp, clone calling with MiXCR) and kept in-frame beta chains. Here each entry gathers all rows of one CDR3 protein and keeps the most common genes and DNA. Present in this sample are about 680,000 distinct CDR3 sequences, roughly 24% of which were seen just once. 8% of the sample rests with the top ten. The receptor comes from a human donor in good health (CMV status not recorded). Some clones in this sample may be carry-over from other donors' samples. The rearranged segments are TRBV9 and TRBJ2-7, with a tentative D gene TRBD1 over 5 matching bases. The sample was CD8+ T cells from PBMCs. The bases are TGTGCCAGCAGGACGACAGATAGCTCCTACGAGCAGTACTTC. It is translated as CASRTTDSSYEQYF.